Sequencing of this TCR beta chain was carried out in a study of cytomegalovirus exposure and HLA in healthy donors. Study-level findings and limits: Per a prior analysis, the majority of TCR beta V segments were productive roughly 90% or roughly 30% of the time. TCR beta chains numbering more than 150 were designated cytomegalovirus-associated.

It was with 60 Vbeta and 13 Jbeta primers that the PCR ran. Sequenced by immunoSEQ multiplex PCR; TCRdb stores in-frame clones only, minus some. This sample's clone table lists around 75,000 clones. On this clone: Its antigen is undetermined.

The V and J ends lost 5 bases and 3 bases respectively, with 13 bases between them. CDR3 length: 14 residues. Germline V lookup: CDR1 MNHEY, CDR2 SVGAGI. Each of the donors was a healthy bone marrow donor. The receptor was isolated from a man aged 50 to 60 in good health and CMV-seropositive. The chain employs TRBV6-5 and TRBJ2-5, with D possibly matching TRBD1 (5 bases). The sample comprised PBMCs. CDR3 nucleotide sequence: TGTGCCAGCAGTATCGACAGTGCGAAAGAGACCCAGTACTTC. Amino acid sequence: CASSIDSAKETQYF.